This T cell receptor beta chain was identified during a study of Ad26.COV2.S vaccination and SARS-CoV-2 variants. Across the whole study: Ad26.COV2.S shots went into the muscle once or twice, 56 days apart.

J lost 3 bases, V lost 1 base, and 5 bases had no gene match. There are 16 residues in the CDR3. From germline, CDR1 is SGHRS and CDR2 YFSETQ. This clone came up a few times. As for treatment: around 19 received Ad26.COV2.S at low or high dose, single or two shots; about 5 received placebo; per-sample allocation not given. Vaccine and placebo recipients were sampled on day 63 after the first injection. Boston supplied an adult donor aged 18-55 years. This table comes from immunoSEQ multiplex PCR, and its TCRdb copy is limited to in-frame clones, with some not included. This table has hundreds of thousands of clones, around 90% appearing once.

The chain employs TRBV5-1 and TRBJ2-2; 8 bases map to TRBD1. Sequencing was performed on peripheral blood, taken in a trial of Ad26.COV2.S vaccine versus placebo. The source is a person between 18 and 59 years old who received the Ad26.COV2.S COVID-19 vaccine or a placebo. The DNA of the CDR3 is TGCGCCAGCAGCTTGTTTCGGACAGGGTACACCGGGGAGCTGTTTTTT. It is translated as CASSLFRTGYTGELFF.